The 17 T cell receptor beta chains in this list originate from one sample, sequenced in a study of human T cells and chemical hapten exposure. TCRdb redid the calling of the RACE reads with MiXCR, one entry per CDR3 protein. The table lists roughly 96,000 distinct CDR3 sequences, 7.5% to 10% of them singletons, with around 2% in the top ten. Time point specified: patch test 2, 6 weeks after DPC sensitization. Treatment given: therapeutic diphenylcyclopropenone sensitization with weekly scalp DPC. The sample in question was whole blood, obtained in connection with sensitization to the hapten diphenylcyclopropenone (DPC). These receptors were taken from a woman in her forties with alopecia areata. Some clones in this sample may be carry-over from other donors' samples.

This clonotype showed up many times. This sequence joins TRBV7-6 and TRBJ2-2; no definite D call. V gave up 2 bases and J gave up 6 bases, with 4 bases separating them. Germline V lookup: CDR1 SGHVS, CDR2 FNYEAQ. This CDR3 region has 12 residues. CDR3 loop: CASSLFPGELFF. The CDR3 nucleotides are TGTGCCAGCAGCTTATTTCCCGGGGAGCTGTTTTTT.

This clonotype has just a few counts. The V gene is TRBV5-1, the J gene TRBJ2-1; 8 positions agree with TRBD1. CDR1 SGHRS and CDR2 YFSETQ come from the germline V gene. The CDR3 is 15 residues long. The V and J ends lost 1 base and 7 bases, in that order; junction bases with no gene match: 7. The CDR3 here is CASSLTPGQENEQFF. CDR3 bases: TGCGCCAGCAGCTTGACTCCGGGACAGGAAAATGAGCAGTTCTTC.

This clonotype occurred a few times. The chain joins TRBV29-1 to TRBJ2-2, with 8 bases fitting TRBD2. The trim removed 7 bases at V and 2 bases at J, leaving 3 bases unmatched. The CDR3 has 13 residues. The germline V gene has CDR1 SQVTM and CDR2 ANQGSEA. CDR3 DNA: TGCAGCGGAGGACTAGCCAACACCGGGGAGCTGTTTTTT. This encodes CSGGLANTGELFF.

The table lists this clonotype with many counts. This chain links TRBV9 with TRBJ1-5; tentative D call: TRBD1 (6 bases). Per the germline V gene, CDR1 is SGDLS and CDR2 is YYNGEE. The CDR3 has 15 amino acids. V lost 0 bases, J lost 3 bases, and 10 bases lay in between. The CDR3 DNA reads TGTGCCAGCAGCGTAGGGCAGGGGACCAATCAGCCCCAGCATTTT. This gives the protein CASSVGQGTNQPQHF.

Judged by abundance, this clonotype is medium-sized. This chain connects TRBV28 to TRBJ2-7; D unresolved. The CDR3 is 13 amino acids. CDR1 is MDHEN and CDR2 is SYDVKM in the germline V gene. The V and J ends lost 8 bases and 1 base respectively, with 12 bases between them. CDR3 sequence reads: CASLVRGSYEQYF. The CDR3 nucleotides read TGTGCCAGCCTCGTCAGAGGTTCCTACGAGCAGTACTTC.

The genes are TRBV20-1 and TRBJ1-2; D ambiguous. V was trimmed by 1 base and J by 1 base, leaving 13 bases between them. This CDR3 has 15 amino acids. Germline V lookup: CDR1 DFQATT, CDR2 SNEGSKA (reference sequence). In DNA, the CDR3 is TGCAGTGCTAGAGCTTTAGGCAGCAATAACTATGGCTACACCTTC. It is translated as CSARALGSNNYGYTF.

The DNA for the CDR3 is TGCGCCAGCAGCTTGGCCATGGACAGGGCAGACACCATATATTTT. Translation gives CASSLAMDRADTIYF. This chain joins TRBV5-1 and TRBJ1-3; 8 bases are a match to TRBD1. V lost 0 bases and J lost 8; bases outside the gene matches: 7. Germline V lookup: CDR1 SGHRS, CDR2 YFSETQ. The CDR3 totals 15 residues.

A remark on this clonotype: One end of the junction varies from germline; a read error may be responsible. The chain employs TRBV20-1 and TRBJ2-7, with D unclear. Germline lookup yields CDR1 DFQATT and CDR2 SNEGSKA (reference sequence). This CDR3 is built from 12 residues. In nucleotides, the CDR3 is TGCAGTGCTCCTACAAGCTCCTACGAGCAGTGCTTC. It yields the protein CSAPTSSYEQCF.

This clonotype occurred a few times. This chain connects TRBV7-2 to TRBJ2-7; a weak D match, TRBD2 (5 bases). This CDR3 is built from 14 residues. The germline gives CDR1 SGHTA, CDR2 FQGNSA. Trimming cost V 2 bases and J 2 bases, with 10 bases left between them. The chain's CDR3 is CASSLSRVTYEQYF. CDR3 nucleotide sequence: TGTGCCAGCAGCTTATCGCGGGTCACCTACGAGCAGTACTTC.

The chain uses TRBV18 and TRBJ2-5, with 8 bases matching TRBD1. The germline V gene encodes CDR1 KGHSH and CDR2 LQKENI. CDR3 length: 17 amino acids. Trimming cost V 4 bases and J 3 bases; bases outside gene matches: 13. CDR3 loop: CASSRNVRGLEKETQYF. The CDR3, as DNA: TGTGCCAGCTCACGAAACGTCAGGGGGCTAGAGAAAGAGACCCAGTACTTC.

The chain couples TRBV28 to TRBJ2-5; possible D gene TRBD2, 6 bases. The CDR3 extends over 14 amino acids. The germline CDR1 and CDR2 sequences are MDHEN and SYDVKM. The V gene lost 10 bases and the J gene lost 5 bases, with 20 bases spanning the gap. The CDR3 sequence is CATNRRRGFETQYF. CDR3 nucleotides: TGTGCCACCAATCGAAGGCGGGGCTTCGAGACCCAGTACTTC.

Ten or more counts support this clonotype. CDR3 bases: TGTGCTAGTGGTCTCGACAGCTTATACAATGAGCAGTTCTTC. As protein: CASGLDSLYNEQFF. This chain uses TRBV12-5 with TRBJ2-1, with D possibly TRBD1 on 5 matching bases. V lost 5 bases to trimming and J lost 4 bases, with 12 bases between them. The CDR3 totals 14 residues. From germline, CDR1 is LGHNT and CDR2 FRNRAP.

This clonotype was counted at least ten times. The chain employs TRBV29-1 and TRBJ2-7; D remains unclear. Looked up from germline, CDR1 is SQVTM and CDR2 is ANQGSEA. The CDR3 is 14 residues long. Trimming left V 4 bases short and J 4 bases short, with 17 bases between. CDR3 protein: CSVVQGARGYEQYF. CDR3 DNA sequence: TGCAGCGTTGTACAAGGTGCGAGAGGTTACGAGCAGTACTTC.

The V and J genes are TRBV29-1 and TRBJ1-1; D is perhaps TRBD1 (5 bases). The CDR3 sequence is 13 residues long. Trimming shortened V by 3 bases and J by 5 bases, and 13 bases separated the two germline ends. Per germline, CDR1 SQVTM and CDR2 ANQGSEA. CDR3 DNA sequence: TGCAGCGTTGATGAGGGGTTGGAGACTGAAGCTTTCTTT. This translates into CSVDEGLETEAFF.

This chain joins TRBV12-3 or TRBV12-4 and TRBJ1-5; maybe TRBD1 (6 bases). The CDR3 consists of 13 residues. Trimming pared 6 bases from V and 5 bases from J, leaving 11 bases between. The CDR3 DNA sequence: TGTGCCAGCAGACGGACAGCCTATCAGCCCCAGCATTTT. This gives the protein CASRRTAYQPQHF.

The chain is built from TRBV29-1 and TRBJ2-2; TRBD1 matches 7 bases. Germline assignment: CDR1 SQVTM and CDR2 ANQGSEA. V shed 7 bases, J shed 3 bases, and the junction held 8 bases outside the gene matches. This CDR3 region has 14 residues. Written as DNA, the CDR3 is TGCAGCGGAACGACAGGGTTGGACACCGGGGAGCTGTTTTTT. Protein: CSGTTGLDTGELFF.

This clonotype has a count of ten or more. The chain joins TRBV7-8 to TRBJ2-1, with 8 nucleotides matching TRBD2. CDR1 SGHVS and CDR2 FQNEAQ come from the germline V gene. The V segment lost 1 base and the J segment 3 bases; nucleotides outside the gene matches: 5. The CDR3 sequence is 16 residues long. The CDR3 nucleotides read TGTGCCAGCAGCTTAGGCGGCAGCGGGAGCTACAATGAGCAGTTCTTC. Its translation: CASSLGGSGSYNEQFF. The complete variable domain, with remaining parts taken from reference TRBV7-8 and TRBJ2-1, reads GAGVSQSPRYKVAKRGQDVALRCDPISGHVSLFWYQQALGQGPEFLTYFQNEAQLDKSGLPSDRFFAERPEGSVSTLKIQRTQQEDSAVYLCASSLGGSGSYNEQFFGPGTRLTVL.